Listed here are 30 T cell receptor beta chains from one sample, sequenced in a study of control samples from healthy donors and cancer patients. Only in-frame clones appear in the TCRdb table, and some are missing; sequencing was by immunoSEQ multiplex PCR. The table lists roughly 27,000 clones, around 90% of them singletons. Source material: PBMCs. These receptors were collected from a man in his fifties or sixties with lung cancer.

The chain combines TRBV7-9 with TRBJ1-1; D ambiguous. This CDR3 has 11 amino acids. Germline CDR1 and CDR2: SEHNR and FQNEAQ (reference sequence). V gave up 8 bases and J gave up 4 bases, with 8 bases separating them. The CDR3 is CASEETTEAFF. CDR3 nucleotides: TGTGCCAGCGAAGAAACCACTGAAGCTTTCTTT.

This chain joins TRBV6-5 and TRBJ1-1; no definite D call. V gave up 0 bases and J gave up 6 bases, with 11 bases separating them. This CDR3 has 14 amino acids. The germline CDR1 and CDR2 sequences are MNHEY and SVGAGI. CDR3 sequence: CASSYSFVGAEAFF. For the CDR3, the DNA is TGTGCCAGCAGTTACTCGTTCGTTGGCGCTGAAGCTTTCTTT.

CDR3 loop: CASSPGPKETQYF. The CDR3 DNA is TGTGCCAGCTCACCGGGACCAAAAGAGACCCAGTACTTC. This rearrangement joins TRBV18 to TRBJ2-5, with D perhaps matching TRBD1 or TRBD2 (5 bases each). The V gene lost 3 bases and the J gene lost 3 bases, with 8 bases spanning the gap. This CDR3 is built from 13 residues. Germline V lookup: CDR1 KGHSH, CDR2 LQKENI.

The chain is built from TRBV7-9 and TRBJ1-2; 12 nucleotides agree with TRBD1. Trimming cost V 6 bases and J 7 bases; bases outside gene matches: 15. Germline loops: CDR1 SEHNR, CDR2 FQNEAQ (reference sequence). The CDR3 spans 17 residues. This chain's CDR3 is CASRSWTGTGGRIGYTF. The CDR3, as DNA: TGTGCCAGCAGAAGCTGGACCGGGACAGGGGGCCGGATTGGCTACACCTTC.

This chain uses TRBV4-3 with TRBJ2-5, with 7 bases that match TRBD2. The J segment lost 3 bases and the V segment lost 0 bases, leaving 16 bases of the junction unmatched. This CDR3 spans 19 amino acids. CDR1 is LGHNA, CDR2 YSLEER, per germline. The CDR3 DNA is TGCGCCAGCAGCCAAGATCTAACGCGGGGGACCAGGCAGGAAGAGACCCAGTACTTC. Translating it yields CASSQDLTRGTRQEETQYF.

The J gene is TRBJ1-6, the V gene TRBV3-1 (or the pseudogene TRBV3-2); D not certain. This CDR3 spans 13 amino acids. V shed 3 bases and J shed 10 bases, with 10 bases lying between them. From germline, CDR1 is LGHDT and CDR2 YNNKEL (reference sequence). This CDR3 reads CASSQTQDSPLHF. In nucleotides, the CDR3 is TGTGCCAGCAGCCAGACTCAAGACTCACCCCTCCACTTT.

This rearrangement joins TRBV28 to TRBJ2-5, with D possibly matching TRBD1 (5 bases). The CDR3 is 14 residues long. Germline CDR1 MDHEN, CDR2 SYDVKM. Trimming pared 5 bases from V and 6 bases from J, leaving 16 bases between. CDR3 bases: TGTGCCAGCAGTCCCGCAGGGTACGCGAAGACCCAGTACTTC. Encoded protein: CASSPAGYAKTQYF. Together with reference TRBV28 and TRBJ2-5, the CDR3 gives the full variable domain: DVKVTQSSRYLVKRTGEKVFLECVQDMDHENMFWYRQDPGLGLRLIYFSYDVKMKEKGDIPEGYSVSREKKERFSLILESASTNQTSMYLCASSPAGYAKTQYFGPGTRLLVL.

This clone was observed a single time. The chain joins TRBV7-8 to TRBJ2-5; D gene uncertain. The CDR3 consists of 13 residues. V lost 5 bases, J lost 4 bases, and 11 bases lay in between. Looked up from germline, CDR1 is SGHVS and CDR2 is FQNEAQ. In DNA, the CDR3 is TGTGCCAGCAGCCCCGGGCCGGGAGAGACCCAGTACTTC. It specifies CASSPGPGETQYF.

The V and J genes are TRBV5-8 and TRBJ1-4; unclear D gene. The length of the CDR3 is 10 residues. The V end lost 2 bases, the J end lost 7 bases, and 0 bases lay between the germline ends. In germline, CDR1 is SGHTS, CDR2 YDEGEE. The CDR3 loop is CASSFEKLFF. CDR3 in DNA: TGTGCCAGCAGCTTTGAAAAACTGTTTTTT.

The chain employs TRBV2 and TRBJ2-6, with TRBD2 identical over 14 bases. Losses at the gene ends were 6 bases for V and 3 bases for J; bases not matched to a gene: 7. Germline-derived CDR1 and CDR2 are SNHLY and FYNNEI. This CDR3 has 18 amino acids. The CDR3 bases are TGTGCCAGCAGGTCCGGGACTAGCGGGGGCGATGGGGCCAACGTCCTGACTTTC. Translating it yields CASRSGTSGGDGANVLTF.

The CDR3: CASKRASIYNEQFF. In DNA, the CDR3 is TGTGCCAGTAAAAGGGCATCCATCTACAATGAGCAGTTCTTC. The chain employs TRBV19 and TRBJ2-1; D gene uncertain. This CDR3 has 14 amino acids. V was trimmed by 7 bases and J by 3 bases, leaving 13 bases between them. CDR1 and CDR2 from the germline V gene are LNHDA and SQIVND (reference sequence). The full variable domain, with the rest looked up from reference TRBV19 and TRBJ2-1, is DGGITQSPKYLFRKEGQNVTLSCEQNLNHDAMYWYRQDPGQGLRLIYYSQIVNDFQKGDIAEGYSVSREKKESFPLTVTSAQKNPTAFYLCASKRASIYNEQFFGPGTRLTVL.

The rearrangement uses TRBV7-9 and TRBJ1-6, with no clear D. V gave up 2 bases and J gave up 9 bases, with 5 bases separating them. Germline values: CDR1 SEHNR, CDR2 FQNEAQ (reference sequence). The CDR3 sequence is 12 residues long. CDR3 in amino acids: CASSLNSSPLHF. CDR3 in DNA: TGTGCCAGCAGCTTAAATAGTTCACCCCTCCACTTT. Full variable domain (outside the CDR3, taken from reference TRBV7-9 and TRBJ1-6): DTGVSQNPRHKITKRGQNVTFRCDPISEHNRLYWYRQTLGQGPEFLTYFQNEAQLEKSRLLSDRFSAERPKGSFSTLEIQRTEQGDSAMYLCASSLNSSPLHFGNGTRLTVT.

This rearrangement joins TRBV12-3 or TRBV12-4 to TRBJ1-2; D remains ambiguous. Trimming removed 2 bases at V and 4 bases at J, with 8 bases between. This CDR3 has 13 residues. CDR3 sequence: CASSLPDFYGYTF. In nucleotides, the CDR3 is TGTGCCAGCAGTTTACCCGACTTCTATGGCTACACCTTC.

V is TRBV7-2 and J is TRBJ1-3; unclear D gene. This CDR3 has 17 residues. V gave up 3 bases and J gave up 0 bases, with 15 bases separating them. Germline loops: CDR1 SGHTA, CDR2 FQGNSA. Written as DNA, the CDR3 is TGTGCCAGCAGCTTCGCTTCTCGGTTCGGCTCTGGAAACACCATATATTTT. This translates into CASSFASRFGSGNTIYF.

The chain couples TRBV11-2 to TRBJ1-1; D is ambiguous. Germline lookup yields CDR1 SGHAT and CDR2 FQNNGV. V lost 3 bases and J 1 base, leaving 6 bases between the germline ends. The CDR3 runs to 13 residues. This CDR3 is CASSFAGNTEAFF. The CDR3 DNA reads TGTGCCAGCAGCTTTGCGGGGAACACTGAAGCTTTCTTT.

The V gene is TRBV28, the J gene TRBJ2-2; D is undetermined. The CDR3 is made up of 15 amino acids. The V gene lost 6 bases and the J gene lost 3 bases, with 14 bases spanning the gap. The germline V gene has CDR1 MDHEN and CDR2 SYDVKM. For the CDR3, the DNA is TGTGCCAGCAGCCCTATCAGAGTGGACACCGGGGAGCTGTTTTTT. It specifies CASSPIRVDTGELFF.

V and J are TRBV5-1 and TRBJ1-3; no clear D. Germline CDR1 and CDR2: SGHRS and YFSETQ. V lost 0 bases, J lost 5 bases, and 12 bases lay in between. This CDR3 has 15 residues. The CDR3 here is CASSLEEPMRNTIYF. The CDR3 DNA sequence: TGCGCCAGCAGCTTGGAAGAGCCCATGAGAAACACCATATATTTT. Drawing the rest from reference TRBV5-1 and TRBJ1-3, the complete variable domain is KAGVTQTPRYLIKTRGQQVTLSCSPISGHRSVSWYQQTPGQGLQFLFEYFSETQRNKGNFPGRFSGRQFSNSRSEMNVSTLELGDSALYLCASSLEEPMRNTIYFGEGSWLTVV.

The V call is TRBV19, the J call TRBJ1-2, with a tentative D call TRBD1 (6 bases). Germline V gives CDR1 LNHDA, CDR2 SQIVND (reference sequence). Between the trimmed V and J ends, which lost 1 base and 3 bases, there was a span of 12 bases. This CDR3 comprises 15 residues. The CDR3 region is CASSIGGLQDYGYTF. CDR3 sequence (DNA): TGTGCCAGTAGTATAGGGGGGCTCCAGGACTATGGCTACACCTTC.

The chain's CDR3 is CASSIGGYEQYF. The CDR3 bases are TGTGCCAGCAGCATAGGTGGGTACGAGCAGTACTTC. This sequence joins TRBV25-1 and TRBJ2-7; D not certain. The CDR3 extends over 12 amino acids. Germline loops: CDR1 MGHDK, CDR2 SYGVNS. Trimming removed 6 bases at V and 4 bases at J, with 10 bases between.

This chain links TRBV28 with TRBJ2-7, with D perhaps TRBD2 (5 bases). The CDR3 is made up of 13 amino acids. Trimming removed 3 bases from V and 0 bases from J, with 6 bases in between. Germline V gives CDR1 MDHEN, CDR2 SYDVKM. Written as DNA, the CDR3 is TGTGCCAGCAGTTTGGGGAGCTCCTACGAGCAGTACTTC. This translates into CASSLGSSYEQYF.

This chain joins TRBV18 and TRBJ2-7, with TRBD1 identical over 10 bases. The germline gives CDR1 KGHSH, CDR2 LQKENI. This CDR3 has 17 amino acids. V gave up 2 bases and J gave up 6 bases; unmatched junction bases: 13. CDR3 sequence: CASSPFSPGTGEGEQYF. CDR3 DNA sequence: TGTGCCAGCTCACCATTCAGCCCCGGGACAGGGGAGGGCGAGCAGTACTTC.

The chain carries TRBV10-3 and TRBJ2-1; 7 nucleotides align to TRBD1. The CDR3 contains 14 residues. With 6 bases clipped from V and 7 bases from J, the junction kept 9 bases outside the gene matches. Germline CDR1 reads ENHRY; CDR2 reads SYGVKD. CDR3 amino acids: CAISADRVFNEQFF. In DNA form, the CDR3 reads TGTGCCATCAGCGCCGACAGGGTCTTTAATGAGCAGTTCTTC.

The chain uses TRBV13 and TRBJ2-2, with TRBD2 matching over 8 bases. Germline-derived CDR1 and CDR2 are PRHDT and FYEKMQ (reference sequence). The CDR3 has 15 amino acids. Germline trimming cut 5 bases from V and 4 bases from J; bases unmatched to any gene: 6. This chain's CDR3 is CASSQRLAFTGELFF. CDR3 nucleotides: TGTGCCAGCAGCCAGAGACTAGCGTTCACCGGGGAGCTGTTTTTT.

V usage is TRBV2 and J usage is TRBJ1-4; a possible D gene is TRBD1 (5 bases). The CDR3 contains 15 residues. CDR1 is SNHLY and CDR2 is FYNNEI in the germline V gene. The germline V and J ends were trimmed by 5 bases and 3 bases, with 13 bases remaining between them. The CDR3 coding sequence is TGTGCCAGCAGTTACCCGACAGCGCCTAATGAAAAACTGTTTTTT. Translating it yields CASSYPTAPNEKLFF.

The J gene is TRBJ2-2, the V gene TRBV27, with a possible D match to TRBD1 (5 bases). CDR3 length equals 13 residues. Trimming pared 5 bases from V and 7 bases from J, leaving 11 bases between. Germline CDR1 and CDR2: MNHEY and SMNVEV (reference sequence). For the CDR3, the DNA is TGTGCCAGCAGTCCCAGGACAAACGGGGAGCTGTTTTTT. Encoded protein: CASSPRTNGELFF.

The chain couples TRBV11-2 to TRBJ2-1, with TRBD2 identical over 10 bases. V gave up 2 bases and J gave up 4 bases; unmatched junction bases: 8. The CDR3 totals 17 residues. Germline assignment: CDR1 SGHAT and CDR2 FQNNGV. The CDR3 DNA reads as TGTGCCAGCAGCTTACTCGGAGCTAGCGGGGGTTACAATGAGCAGTTCTTC. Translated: CASSLLGASGGYNEQFF.

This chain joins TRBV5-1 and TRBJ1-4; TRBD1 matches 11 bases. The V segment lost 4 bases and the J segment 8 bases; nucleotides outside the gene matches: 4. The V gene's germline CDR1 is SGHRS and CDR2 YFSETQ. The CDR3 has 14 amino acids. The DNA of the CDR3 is TGCGCCAGCAGCCCTGGGACAGGGGGAGAAAAACTGTTTTTT. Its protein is CASSPGTGGEKLFF.

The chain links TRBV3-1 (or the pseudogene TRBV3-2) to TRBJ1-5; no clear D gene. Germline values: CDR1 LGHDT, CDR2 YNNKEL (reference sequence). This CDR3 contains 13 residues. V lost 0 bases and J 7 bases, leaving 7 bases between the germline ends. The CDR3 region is CASSQDSIQPQHF. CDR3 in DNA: TGTGCCAGCAGCCAAGACAGTATCCAGCCCCAGCATTTT.

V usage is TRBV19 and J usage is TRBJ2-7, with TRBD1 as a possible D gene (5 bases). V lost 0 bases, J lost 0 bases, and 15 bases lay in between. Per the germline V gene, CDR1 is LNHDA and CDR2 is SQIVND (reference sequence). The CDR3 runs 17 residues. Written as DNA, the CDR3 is TGTGCCAGTAGTATAGAGGGCAGGGCCTGGAACTCCTACGAGCAGTACTTC. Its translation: CASSIEGRAWNSYEQYF.

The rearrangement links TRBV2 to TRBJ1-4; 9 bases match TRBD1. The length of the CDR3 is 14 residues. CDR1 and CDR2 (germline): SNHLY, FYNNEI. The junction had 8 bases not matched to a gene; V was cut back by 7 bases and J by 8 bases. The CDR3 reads CASNQGQGDEKLFF. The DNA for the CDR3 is TGTGCCAGCAATCAGGGACAGGGAGACGAAAAACTGTTTTTT.